This paragraph covers one T cell receptor beta chain sequence. This may stem from a read error, because a much larger clone lies one nucleotide away. The CDR3 runs 13 residues. From germline, CDR1 is ENHRY and CDR2 SYGVKD. The sample originates from a study of blood T cells in healthy people across ages. PCR was performed a second time for roughly 6 to 12 cycles using a sample-barcoded 5' primer and a J-beta primer mix. One entry per CDR3 protein results from TCRdb running MiXCR on the 5' RACE reads. Of some 1.6 million distinct CDR3 sequences in the sample, roughly 32% were seen once. Sequencing was carried out using blood. The TCR comes from a woman aged 25-40 years in good health. The chain joins TRBV10-3 to TRBJ2-7, with D possibly TRBD2 on 6 matching bases. CDR3 coding DNA: TGTGTCATCAGTTGGGGGGATTCTTACGAGCAGTACTTC. Its protein is CVISWGDSYEQYF.